A selection of T cell receptor beta chains follows, all from one sample in a study of a mutant IDH1 vaccine in newly diagnosed glioma. Their target antigens are unknown. Clones were sequenced by immunoSEQ multiplex PCR, and TCRdb holds only the in-frame ones, with some missing. This table has some 80,000 clones, roughly 85% appearing once. The starting material was PBMCs, obtained from a glioma patient whose treatment included an IDH1 peptide vaccine. All receptors come from a woman aged 50 to 60 with glioma. Both conserved end residues are part of each CDR3. Each record gives: V gene, D gene, J gene, clone size, CDR3 DNA, CDR3 protein. A D gene is named only where the DNA matches it firmly. Size is stated for part of the rows, as once, few or many counts, or as a class when the clone is expanded.

TRBV28	NA	TRBJ2-2	NA	TGTGCCAGCAGTTTAGCCTCCGGGGAGCTGTTTTTT	CASSLASGELFF
TRBV9	NA	TRBJ2-2	NA	TGTGCCAGCAGCACTGGTATCGGGGTTGTAGCCGGGGAGCTGTTTTTT	CASSTGIGVVAGELFF
TRBV2	NA	TRBJ2-7	NA	TGTGCCAGCAGGGGATTTCAGGGCTCCTACGAGCAGTACTTC	CASRGFQGSYEQYF
TRBV4-1	TRBD2	TRBJ2-1	NA	TGCGCCAGCAGCCAAGGTCGGAGCGGGAGATACAATGAGCAGTTCTTC	CASSQGRSGRYNEQFF
TRBV25-1	NA	TRBJ1-5	few	TGTGCCAGCAGTGACGGCGGCGGGAGCAATCAGCCCCAGCATTTT	CASSDGGGSNQPQHF
TRBV6-4	TRBD1	TRBJ2-2	NA	TGTGCCAGCAGTGACTATACCGGGACAGGGACGAACACCGGGGAGCTGTTTTTT	CASSDYTGTGTNTGELFF
TRBV7-2	NA	TRBJ1-2	NA	TGTGCCAGCAGCTTAGCGCCTGGCAGGGAAGGAGATGGCTACACCTTC	CASSLAPGREGDGYTF
TRBV6-6	TRBD2	TRBJ2-5	NA	TGTGCCAGCAGTTACTCTGGGGGGGAAGAGACCCAGTACTTC	CASSYSGGEETQYF
TRBV21-1	NA	TRBJ1-2	NA	TGTGCCAGCAGCAACCGGGACAGGGCCGTTAACTATGGCTACACCTTC	CASSNRDRAVNYGYTF
TRBV18	TRBD1	TRBJ2-7	NA	TGTGCCAGCTCACCCCAGGACAGGGGCGAGCAGTACTTC	CASSPQDRGEQYF
TRBV15	NA	TRBJ1-1	NA	TGTGCCACCAGCAGAGGGGTAACAGTCGCTGAAGCTTTCTTT	CATSRGVTVAEAFF
TRBV5-1	NA	TRBJ2-1	once	TGCGCCAGCAGCTTGCAAACAGGTACCTACAATGAGCAGTTCTTC	CASSLQTGTYNEQFF
TRBV4-1	NA	TRBJ1-2	NA	TGCGCCAGCAGCGGCATCGGACTGGGTGGCTACACCTTC	CASSGIGLGGYTF
TRBV5-1	NA	TRBJ2-3	NA	TGCGCCAGCAGCTCTGGACAGCCCCCCACGGATACGCAGTATTTT	CASSSGQPPTDTQYF
TRBV12-5	NA	TRBJ2-7	NA	TGTGCTAGTAACGCGGGTAAGGACGAGCAGTACTTC	CASNAGKDEQYF
TRBV6-5	NA	TRBJ1-5	NA	TGTGCCAGCAGTTACTCACGGGGGACGGGGCAGCCCCAGCATTTT	CASSYSRGTGQPQHF
TRBV10-2	NA	TRBJ1-5	NA	TGCGCCAGCAGCCAGGGGCCAAATCAGCCCCAGCATTTT	CASSQGPNQPQHF
TRBV5-1	TRBD2	TRBJ2-5	few	TGCGCCAGCAGCATCGGGACTAGCGGAGGATCGGAGACCCAGTACTTC	CASSIGTSGGSETQYF
TRBV7-9	NA	TRBJ2-1	NA	TGTGCCAGCAGCCTGCCAGCAGCCTGGGATGAGCAGTTCTTC	CASSLPAAWDEQFF
TRBV6-5	NA	TRBJ1-2	NA	TGTGCCAGCAGTAGCAGGGAAGACTATGGCTACACCTTC	CASSSREDYGYTF
TRBV27	NA	TRBJ2-6	NA	TGTGCCAGCAGACCGCTAGGCTCTGGGGCCAACGTCCTGACTTTC	CASRPLGSGANVLTF
TRBV18	TRBD2	TRBJ2-1	NA	TGTGCCAGCTCACCACTAAAACTAGCGCCCTACAATGAGCAGTTCTTC	CASSPLKLAPYNEQFF
TRBV2	TRBD1	TRBJ2-7	once	TGTGCCAGCAGCGTTCGCCGGGACAGGGACTACGAGCAGTACTTC	CASSVRRDRDYEQYF
TRBV6-5	NA	TRBJ1-3	NA	TGTGCCAGCAGTGTGGGGAACTCTGGAAACACCATATATTTT	CASSVGNSGNTIYF
TRBV29-1	TRBD1	TRBJ1-4	NA	TGCAGCGTTGCAGGGGGTGGGAATGAAAAACTGTTTTTT	CSVAGGGNEKLFF
TRBV7-2	TRBD1	TRBJ1-2	NA	TGTGCCAGCAGCTTACCCGGGACAGGGGATCGTGGCTACACCTTC	CASSLPGTGDRGYTF
TRBV7-3	NA	TRBJ1-3	few	TGTGCCAGCAGCTTTGGTGGTGGAAACACCATATATTTT	CASSFGGGNTIYF
TRBV28	NA	TRBJ2-7	NA	TGTGCCAGCAGCGCAGGGTCTATTAGGGGAGAGCAGTACTTC	CASSAGSIRGEQYF
TRBV7-6	TRBD1	TRBJ2-7	NA	TGTGCCAGCAGCCCGGACAGGGTGGAGCAGTACTTC	CASSPDRVEQYF
TRBV29-1	TRBD2	TRBJ2-3	NA	TGCAGCGTTTCCCCGGCGGGAGGGACAGATACGCAGTATTTT	CSVSPAGGTDTQYF
TRBV6-5	TRBD2	TRBJ2-1	NA	TGTGCCAGCAAGCGGGGCAGAGATAATGAGCAGTTCTTC	CASKRGRDNEQFF
TRBV29-1	TRBD2	TRBJ2-3	NA	TGCAGCGTAGCGGGGGGCCGGAGCACAGATACGCAGTATTTT	CSVAGGRSTDTQYF
TRBV28	TRBD1	TRBJ1-3	NA	TGTGCCAGCAGTTTGGGGGGGACAGGGAGCTCTGGAAACACCATATATTTT	CASSLGGTGSSGNTIYF
TRBV9	NA	TRBJ1-2	NA	TGTGCCAGCAGCTTCGGGGCAGGGGATGGCTACACCTTC	CASSFGAGDGYTF
TRBV27	NA	TRBJ1-2	NA	TGTGCCAGCAGTTTATTGGGTTGGGAAACTGACTACACCTTC	CASSLLGWETDYTF
TRBV7-8	TRBD2	TRBJ2-1	NA	TGTGCCAGCAGCCCGGGACTAGGGGCGTACAATGAGCAGTTCTTC	CASSPGLGAYNEQFF
TRBV6-6	TRBD2	TRBJ2-1	once	TGTGCCAGCAGCCACCCGGGACTAGAGGGGCCTCGGCAGTTCTTC	CASSHPGLEGPRQFF
TRBV5-1	NA	TRBJ2-7	NA	TGCGCCAGCAGCTTGGGTTTAGATACCTACGAGCAGTACTTC	CASSLGLDTYEQYF
TRBV5-1	NA	TRBJ1-1	NA	TGCGCCAGCAGCTTAGGGCGGGCACCCAGGAACACTGAAGCTTTCTTT	CASSLGRAPRNTEAFF
TRBV2	NA	TRBJ1-2	few	TGTGCCAGCAGGGTTGGGCAGACCTATGGCTACACCTTC	CASRVGQTYGYTF
TRBV18	NA	TRBJ1-5	NA	TGTGCCAGCTCCCCTTCAGGGCGGAGCAATCAGCCCCAGCATTTT	CASSPSGRSNQPQHF
TRBV7-9	TRBD1	TRBJ1-1	NA	TGTGCCAGCAGCCGGGGACAGGGGAGGAGAGCTTTCTTT	CASSRGQGRRAFF
TRBV5-4	NA	TRBJ2-2	NA	TGTGCCAGCAGCCCGAACAGGGTGTCACCCGGGGAGCTGTTTTTT	CASSPNRVSPGELFF
TRBV25-1	TRBD2	TRBJ2-3	NA	TGTGCCAGCTCTAGCGGGAGGAGCACAGATACGCAGTATTTT	CASSSGRSTDTQYF
TRBV7-8	NA	TRBJ2-7	NA	TGTGCCAGCAGCTTACAGGGAAATAGCTACGAGCAGTACTTC	CASSLQGNSYEQYF
TRBV30	NA	TRBJ1-2	NA	TGTGCCTGGGCAGGGGACCCCTATGGCTACACCTTC	CAWAGDPYGYTF
TRBV27	NA	TRBJ1-2	once	TGTGCCAGCAGTTTATCCCGGCGCAGTACCTATGGCTACACCTTC	CASSLSRRSTYGYTF
TRBV7-9	NA	TRBJ2-7	NA	TGTGCCAGCGTCGGGGTGAGAGGTTACGAGCAGTACTTC	CASVGVRGYEQYF
TRBV11-3	NA	TRBJ2-6	NA	TGTGCCAGCAGCTTCTCTGGGGCCAACGTCCTGACTTTC	CASSFSGANVLTF
TRBV5-1	TRBD1	TRBJ2-7	NA	TGCGCCAGCAGCGCGGGACAGGGGGTCGAGCAGTACTTC	CASSAGQGVEQYF
TRBV18	TRBD2	TRBJ2-2	NA	TGTGCCAGCTCACCAACTAGCGGAACGAACACCGGGGAGCTGTTTTTT	CASSPTSGTNTGELFF